These 27 T cell receptor beta chains were sequenced from one sample in a study of blood T cells in healthy people across ages. Primed by a sample-barcoded 5' primer and a J-beta primer mix, a second PCR proceeded for about 7 to 11 cycles. MiXCR was run by TCRdb on the 5' RACE reads, yielding one entry per CDR3 protein. The sample records 910,000 or so distinct CDR3 sequences, 45% to 60% being singletons. Sequences were obtained from blood. The receptors derive from a woman aged 55-75 years in good health.

This chain links TRBV12-3 or TRBV12-4 with TRBJ2-5; 10 bases map to TRBD2. This CDR3 is 17 amino acids long. Losses at the gene ends were 3 bases for V and 7 bases for J; bases not matched to a gene: 14. CDR3 amino acids: CASSLASGSRRVGTQYF. DNA for the CDR3: TGTGCCAGCAGTTTGGCTAGCGGGAGCCGTCGCGTAGGGACCCAGTACTTC.

V gene TRBV7-9 combines with J gene TRBJ1-1, with 8 bases aligning to TRBD1. The length of the CDR3 is 14 residues. Germline lookup yields CDR1 SEHNR and CDR2 FQNEAQ (reference sequence). Trimming took 8 bases from V and 0 from J; bases not matched to a gene: 5. In DNA, the CDR3 is TGTGCCAGCTATCGGACAGGGCTGAACACTGAAGCTTTCTTT. It is translated as CASYRTGLNTEAFF.

J is TRBJ1-5 and V is TRBV5-1; D remains unclear. The V and J ends lost 2 bases and 2 bases respectively, with 14 bases between them. The CDR3 covers 16 residues. Germline V gene lookup returns CDR1 SGHRS and CDR2 YFSETQ. The CDR3 spells CASSFNRTLGNQPQHF. CDR3 sequence (DNA): TGCGCCAGCAGCTTTAACCGTACCCTTGGCAATCAGCCCCAGCATTTT. The variable domain in full, completed from reference TRBV5-1 and TRBJ1-5, reads KAGVTQTPRYLIKTRGQQVTLSCSPISGHRSVSWYQQTPGQGLQFLFEYFSETQRNKGNFPGRFSGRQFSNSRSEMNVSTLELGDSALYLCASSFNRTLGNQPQHFGDGTRLSIL.

V is TRBV7-2 and J is TRBJ1-1, with D unresolved. Germline V CDR1 and CDR2: SGHTA, FQGNSA. The CDR3 consists of 15 residues. Trimming left V 2 bases short and J 4 bases short, with 14 bases between. The CDR3 here is CASSLIGSGGTEAFF. CDR3 coding DNA: TGTGCCAGCAGCTTAATTGGCAGCGGCGGCACTGAAGCTTTCTTT.

V is TRBV2 and J is TRBJ2-4, with D perhaps matching TRBD2 (5 bases). V lost 7 bases and J 1 base, leaving 11 bases between the germline ends. The CDR3 is 14 residues long. Germline values: CDR1 SNHLY, CDR2 FYNNEI. The CDR3 nucleotides read TGTGCCAGCACCTCCTCGGGGGCCAAAAACATTCAGTACTTC. Amino acid sequence: CASTSSGAKNIQYF.

The rearrangement links TRBV7-9 to TRBJ1-2; no clear D gene. The V end lost 0 bases, the J end lost 6 bases, and 17 bases lay between the germline ends. CDR1 is SEHNR and CDR2 is FQNEAQ in the germline V gene (reference sequence). There are 16 residues in the CDR3. The CDR3 loop reads CASSLALPGNVDGYTF. As DNA, the CDR3 is TGTGCCAGCAGCTTAGCATTGCCGGGGAATGTGGATGGCTACACCTTC.

The rearrangement uses TRBV15 and TRBJ2-3; D gene uncertain. Germline CDR1 and CDR2: LNHNV and YYDKDF (reference sequence). The CDR3 length is 17 residues. Trimming shortened V by 3 bases and J by 4 bases, and 20 bases separated the two germline ends. The DNA for the CDR3 is TGTGCCACCAGCAGCGGACGGCGATCAATGATGTCAGATACGCAGTATTTT. It is translated as CATSSGRRSMMSDTQYF.

The chain recombines TRBV6-5 with TRBJ2-7; D remains unclear. CDR3 size: 13 residues. Germline V gives CDR1 MNHEY, CDR2 SVGAGI. V dropped 6 bases and J dropped 3 bases, with 12 bases sitting between them. For the CDR3, the DNA is TGTGCCAGCAGGAGACATCCTGACTACGAGCAGTACTTC. Amino acids: CASRRHPDYEQYF.

The chain links TRBV12-3 or TRBV12-4 to TRBJ2-6; D remains ambiguous. The CDR3 is 15 residues long. Trimming shortened V by 7 bases and J by 1 base, and 11 bases separated the two germline ends. This CDR3 reads CASNERGSGANVLTF. The CDR3 DNA is TGTGCCAGCAACGAAAGAGGATCTGGGGCCAACGTCCTGACTTTC.

The table lists this clonotype with a count of one. The chain uses TRBV28 and TRBJ1-5; no clear D. The V and J ends lost 4 bases and 2 bases respectively, with 12 bases between them. Germline V lookup: CDR1 MDHEN, CDR2 SYDVKM. The CDR3 sequence is 15 residues long. Here the CDR3 reads CASSSQGSGNQPQHF. Written as DNA, the CDR3 is TGTGCCAGCAGTTCCCAAGGGTCGGGCAATCAGCCCCAGCATTTT.

This clonotype was recorded only once. V is TRBV6-2 or TRBV6-3 and J is TRBJ2-1; TRBD2 agrees at 10 bases. Germline CDR1 reads MNHEY; CDR2 reads SVGEGT. The ends lost 5 bases at V and 3 bases at J; junction bases unmatched: 7. The CDR3 totals 16 residues. The CDR3 coding sequence is TGTGCCAGCAGTCCTCATAGCGGGAGGCTCTACAATGAGCAGTTCTTC. It is translated as CASSPHSGRLYNEQFF.

This sequence joins TRBV30 and TRBJ1-1; no definite D call. Trimming stripped 5 bases from V and 0 bases from J, with 13 bases between. The germline CDR1 and CDR2 sequences are GTSNPN and SVGIG (reference sequence). CDR3 length: 14 amino acids. The CDR3 DNA reads as TGTGCCTGGGGGCAGTTTTATATGAACACTGAAGCTTTCTTT. This sequence encodes CAWGQFYMNTEAFF.

This clonotype was seen a single time. V is TRBV6-5 and J is TRBJ2-7, with TRBD2 matching over 7 bases. The CDR3 length is 17 residues. V shed 2 bases, J shed 1 base, and the junction held 11 bases outside the gene matches. In germline, CDR1 is MNHEY, CDR2 SVGAGI. The CDR3 is CASSYASGHFASYEQYF. Written as DNA, the CDR3 is TGTGCCAGCAGTTACGCTAGCGGACACTTCGCATCCTACGAGCAGTACTTC.

The gene calls are TRBV4-2 and TRBJ2-5, with D unclear. Trimming pared 0 bases from V and 3 bases from J, leaving 8 bases between. Germline V gene lookup returns CDR1 LGHNA and CDR2 YNFKEQ. CDR3 length: 14 residues. CDR3 residues: CASSQDVSKETQYF. CDR3 bases: TGTGCCAGCAGCCAAGATGTCAGCAAAGAGACCCAGTACTTC.

The chain is built from TRBV6-5 and TRBJ2-7; 8 positions match TRBD2. The J segment lost 2 bases and the V segment lost 5 bases, leaving 11 bases of the junction unmatched. This CDR3 has 16 amino acids. The V gene's germline CDR1 is MNHEY and CDR2 SVGAGI. CDR3 in DNA: TGTGCCAGCAGTCGCGGTAGCGGGACGGTAACCTACGAGCAGTACTTC. The encoded protein is CASSRGSGTVTYEQYF.

This rearrangement joins TRBV5-5 to TRBJ1-4; TRBD1 matches at 7 bases. The CDR3 consists of 17 residues. V lost 4 bases, J lost 8 bases, and 17 bases stayed unmatched. Germline V CDR1 and CDR2: SGHKS, YYEKEE (reference sequence). DNA of the CDR3: TGTGCCAGCAGCCCCAAAGGGGCCGGGACAGTGTTAGAAAAACTGTTTTTT. Protein: CASSPKGAGTVLEKLFF.

The chain couples TRBV20-1 to TRBJ2-3, with no clear D. V gave up 0 bases and J gave up 4 bases, with 5 bases separating them. The germline V gene has CDR1 DFQATT and CDR2 SNEGSKA (reference sequence). The CDR3 is 12 amino acids. The CDR3 protein is CSARDPPDTQYF. The CDR3, as DNA: TGCAGTGCTAGAGATCCGCCAGATACGCAGTATTTT.

V is TRBV20-1 and J is TRBJ2-7; TRBD2 matches 8 bases. Germline V gene sequence: CDR1 DFQATT, CDR2 SNEGSKA (reference sequence). V lost 5 bases and J lost 3; bases outside the gene matches: 6. The CDR3 loop spans 13 amino acids. In DNA, the CDR3 is TGCAGTGCTGCGGTAGCGGGGATCTACGAGCAGTACTTC. It specifies CSAAVAGIYEQYF.

This clonotype has a handful of counts. The rearrangement joins TRBV12-3 or TRBV12-4 to TRBJ2-3; 8 bases fit TRBD1. The CDR3 runs to 18 residues. Trimming removed 3 bases from V and 5 bases from J; junction bases left unmatched: 16. The CDR3 region is CASSFLFVQTGARDTQYF. In DNA, the CDR3 is TGTGCCAGCAGTTTCCTTTTCGTACAGACAGGGGCGAGAGATACGCAGTATTTT.

CDR3 sequence: CASSQREDNEQFF. The CDR3 nucleotides are TGTGCCAGCAGCCAAAGAGAGGACAATGAGCAGTTCTTC. V gene TRBV11-2 combines with J gene TRBJ2-1, with D uncertain. The germline V and J ends were trimmed by 5 bases and 5 bases, with 10 bases remaining between them. The CDR3 sequence is 13 residues long. Per germline, CDR1 SGHAT and CDR2 FQNNGV.

V is TRBV10-3 and J is TRBJ1-5, with D unclear. The ends were cut back, 1 base at V and 1 base at J, with 2 bases in the middle. Germline CDR1 ENHRY, CDR2 SYGVKD. There are 13 residues in the CDR3. The DNA for the CDR3 is TGTGCCATCAGTGAGTTAAGCAATCAGCCCCAGCATTTT. Its protein product is CAISELSNQPQHF.

V and J are TRBV7-9 and TRBJ2-4; 7 nucleotides match TRBD2. The end of the DNA fits TRBJ2-5 better, so the J call may be wrong. CDR1 and CDR2 from the germline V gene are SEHNR and FQNEAQ (reference sequence). The CDR3 extends over 15 amino acids. CDR3 sequence: CASSTWDYPEETQYF. CDR3 coding DNA: TGTGCCAGCAGCACCTGGGACTACCCCGAAGAGACCCAGTACTTC.

The chain links TRBV5-6 to TRBJ2-7; D is undetermined. Germline V CDR1 and CDR2: SGHDT, YYEEEE. Trimming pared 2 bases from V and 2 bases from J, leaving 14 bases between. CDR3 size: 15 residues. CDR3 in amino acids: CASSLFLSTTYEQYF. DNA for the CDR3: TGTGCCAGCAGCTTATTTCTTAGCACAACCTACGAGCAGTACTTC.

This sequence joins TRBV7-8 and TRBJ1-6; D unclear. Trimming pared 0 bases from V and 0 bases from J, leaving 9 bases between. Germline V gives CDR1 SGHVS, CDR2 FQNEAQ. The CDR3 length is 17 residues. The CDR3 region is CASSLAGGSSYNSPLHF. CDR3 sequence (DNA): TGTGCCAGCAGCTTAGCTGGCGGGAGCTCCTATAATTCACCCCTCCACTTT.

The chain employs TRBV6-2 or TRBV6-3 and TRBJ1-6; D is possibly TRBD1 (5 bases). The germline gives CDR1 MNHEY, CDR2 SVGEGT. The CDR3 contains 12 residues. The germline V and J ends were trimmed by 5 bases and 9 bases, with 8 bases remaining between them. The CDR3 bases are TGTGCCAGCAGTCAGCAGGGTTCACCCCTCCACTTT. It is translated as CASSQQGSPLHF.

About this clonotype itself: Relative to the germline gene, one junction end is altered; a read error may explain this. CDR3 sequence reads: CAGSLAAGLAGVGNEQFF. CDR3 bases: TGTGCCGGCAGCTTGGCAGCGGGACTAGCGGGAGTCGGTAATGAGCAGTTCTTC. The genes are TRBV5-6 and TRBJ2-1, with 14 bases that match TRBD2. The V gene's germline CDR1 is SGHDT and CDR2 YYEEEE. This CDR3 comprises 18 residues. Complete variable domain (other parts from reference TRBV5-6 and TRBJ2-1): DAGVTQSPTHLIKTRGQQVTLRCSPKSGHDTVSWYQQALGQGPQFIFQYYEEEERQRGNFPDRFSGHQFPNYSSELNVNALLLGDSALYLCAGSLAAGLAGVGNEQFFGPGTRLTVL.

The rearrangement joins TRBV29-1 to TRBJ1-5, with unresolved D. Germline CDR1 and CDR2: SQVTM and ANQGSEA. V was pared by 7 bases and J by 7 bases, with 17 bases between. The CDR3 runs 13 residues. Written as DNA, the CDR3 is TGCAGCGGCCGACGGGGATTGGAGCAGCCCCAGCATTTT. Translation: CSGRRGLEQPQHF.